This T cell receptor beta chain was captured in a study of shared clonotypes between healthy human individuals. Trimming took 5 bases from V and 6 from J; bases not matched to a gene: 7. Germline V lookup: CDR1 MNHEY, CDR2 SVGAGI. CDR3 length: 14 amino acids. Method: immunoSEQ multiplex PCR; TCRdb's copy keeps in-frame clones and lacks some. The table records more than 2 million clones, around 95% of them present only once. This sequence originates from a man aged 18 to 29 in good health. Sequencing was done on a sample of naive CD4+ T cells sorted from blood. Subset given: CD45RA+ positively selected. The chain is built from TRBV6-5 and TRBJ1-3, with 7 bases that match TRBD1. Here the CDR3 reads CASSRSGTVNTIYF. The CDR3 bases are TGTGCCAGCAGTCGGTCCGGGACAGTAAACACCATATATTTT.